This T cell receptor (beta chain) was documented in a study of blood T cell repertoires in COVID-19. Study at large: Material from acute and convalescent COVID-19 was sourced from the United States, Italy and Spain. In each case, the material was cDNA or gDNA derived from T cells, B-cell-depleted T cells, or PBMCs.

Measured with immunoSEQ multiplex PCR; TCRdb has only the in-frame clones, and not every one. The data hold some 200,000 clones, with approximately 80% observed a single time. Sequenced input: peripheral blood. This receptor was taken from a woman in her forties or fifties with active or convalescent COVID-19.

The CDR3 coding sequence is TGTGCCAGTAGTATAGAAGACAGGTACTACGAGCAGTACTTC. As protein: CASSIEDRYYEQYF. This chain links TRBV19 with TRBJ2-7, with a tentative D call TRBD1 (6 bases). Germline V gene sequence: CDR1 LNHDA, CDR2 SQIVND (reference sequence). Trimming took 0 bases from V and 3 from J, leaving 9 bases between them. The CDR3 loop spans 14 amino acids.